The source of this T cell receptor (beta chain) is a study of T cells after yellow fever vaccination (dated by TCRdb to about 2019). Notes on the research overall: Staining for CD3, CD45RA, CCR7 and CD95 was used to sort memory subsets (EM, EMRA, CM and Tscm) on a BD FACS Aria III. Libraries from fractions with low cell numbers were prepared with the SMART-Seq v4 Ultra Low Input RNA kit. To follow T-cell clones before and after primary and booster YFV17D yellow fever vaccination, bulk TCR alpha and beta repertoires were sequenced over time. Two healthy male donors made up the cohort, one aged 18 to 30 years and the other aged 30 to 40 years. Bulk PBMC replicates and cell subsets were isolated from blood drawn at multiple timepoints before and after both primary and secondary immunization. Memory subsets were sorted on days 0, 15 and 45 and at 18 months following primary vaccination, and on days 0, 15 and 45 following the 30-year booster.

TCR cDNA was synthesized by 5'RACE template switching, through which a universal primer site and unique molecular identifiers were introduced. cDNA synthesis was primed from both the TCR alpha and TCR beta constant segments. Library amplification involved two PCR steps, and the second step added sample barcodes and sequencing adapters. Sequencing of the libraries was done on either Illumina HiSeq 2500 (2x100 bp) or NovaSeq (2x150 bp). Per the source publication's procedure: MIGEC was used to demultiplex reads and collapse the reads into UMI consensus sequences, and MiXCR was used for V(D)J alignment. Using edgeR on replicate PBMC samples, clonotypes were called vaccine-responding if FDR was below 0.01 and the log2 fold change was above 5 up to day 15. Bulk clonotypes were assigned CD4 or CD8 identity according to which sequenced CD4 or CD8 repertoire held them at higher abundance. Clonotype frequencies in memory subsets were weighted by FACS-sorted cell numbers to estimate each clone's distribution across memory phenotypes. The raw public data were reprocessed by TCRdb itself: fastp quality trimming at Q25, MiXCR clonotype calling, in-frame beta chains only. Duplicate CDR3 protein sequences are folded into a single record with the most common DNA and genes. TCRdb, not the original authors, processed these V and J calls. The sample yields about 46,000 distinct CDR3 sequences; 6% to 7% were counted once. 8% to 13% of the sample is taken by the ten largest.

The study at large found these results: Because the study included only a couple of donors, the extent to which the findings can be generalized is limited. Compared with the primary T-cell response, the secondary T-cell response was weaker but faster, peaking on day 5 rather than day 15. A small share of clonotypes was detected in both CD4 and CD8 compartments, with the overlap likely arising from convergent recombination. On day 0, almost all vaccine-responding clonotypes were below detection in the sorted memory subsets. Most clones expanded after primary vaccination were re-detected after the booster (around 96% of CD4 and approximately 85% of CD8), suggesting broad memory maintenance. FACS-sorted repertoires could contain abundant contaminating clonotypes from the bulk population, so computational filtering was required.

This clonotype came up a few times. Qualities for individual bases were not recorded, and no much larger clone is one base off. The sample's treatment or condition, from its label and the paper: live attenuated yellow fever vaccine strain. A standard Ficoll-Paque protocol was used to isolate PBMCs from peripheral blood. RNA from sorted memory subsets was extracted with the RNeasy Micro Kit. Sample: PBMCs, either bulk or a sorted T-cell subset (CD4+, CD8+, memory, or dextramer-sorted; not recorded which), taken 45 days after the yellow fever booster vaccination. This clonotype was obtained from a man aged 25 to 40 who received the YFV17D yellow fever vaccine.

The CDR3 reads CASSSPGESHSYYGYTF. The DNA reads TGTGCCAGCAGCTCACCAGGAGAGTCACACTCTTACTATGGCTACACCTTC. The V gene is TRBV5-7 and the J gene is TRBJ1-2; the D gene assignment is ambiguous. TRBV5-7 is treated as an ORF (open reading frame) with a function not yet certain. V is pared back by 3 bases and J by 3 bases, with 21 bases lying between the germline termini. The CDR3, from cysteine to phenylalanine, totals 17 residues. The retained sequence is limited to the CDR3, 51 bases, with the frame set at the first base.